The source of this T cell receptor beta chain is a study of cytomegalovirus exposure and HLA in healthy donors. Notes on the study in general: A previous analysis found most TCR beta V segments productive roughly 87% or roughly 30% of the time. In vitro, a few CMV-associated chains proved specific for CMV antigens. Generally TCR sequences proved uncommon, though certain public TCRs appeared in numerous donors.

The PCR employed 60 Vbeta primers together with 13 Jbeta primers. The repertoire was sequenced with immunoSEQ multiplex PCR; TCRdb's copy has only in-frame clones and lacks some. The sample has around 100,000 clones, over 60% seen once; the top ten hold around a tenth. For this clone: Its antigen is as yet unknown.

CDR1 is MNHEY, CDR2 SMNVEV, per germline (reference sequence). The V end was cut by 6 bases, the J end by 1 base, with 8 bases between. CDR3 length: 13 amino acids. The gene calls are TRBV27 and TRBJ2-3; D is ambiguous. Sample: PBMCs. The receptor comes from a male donor in good health and CMV-seropositive. CDR3 loop: CASSPRRTDTQYF. For the CDR3, the DNA is TGTGCCAGCAGCCCGAGGCGCACAGATACGCAGTATTTT.